The clone carrying this T cell receptor beta chain was seen repeatedly, ten times or more. Its antigen is currently unknown. As for time point: persistent/refractory GD, antithyroid drugs over 5 years with positive TRAb. RNA extracted from PBMCs served as the sequencing template. Graves' disease diagnosis used American Thyroid Association guidelines. HTBI primers from iRepertoire and Arm-PCR of CDR3 regions yielded the TCR beta libraries. TCRdb called the multiplex PCR reads again in MiXCR, with one record for every CDR3 protein. This table holds roughly 490,000 distinct CDR3 sequences, 22% found once. Trimming took off 2 bases at V and 8 bases at J, with 9 bases between the two ends. Germline loops: CDR1 SGHNT, CDR2 YENEEA. This CDR3 has 12 residues. The sample originates from a study of regulatory T cells in long-lasting Graves disease. On the study more broadly: Graves' disease counted as persistent after over 5 years of antithyroid drugs with positive TSH receptor antibodies. Whole-study findings and limits: Those with persistent Graves' had less TCR diversity than newly diagnosed patients.

The receptor was derived from a female donor with Graves disease. Here the sequenced sample was peripheral blood mononuclear cells (PBMCs), taken when the disease was refractory, from a patient treated with antithyroid drugs. This chain connects TRBV11-3 to TRBJ1-1; D is perhaps TRBD1 (5 bases). The CDR3, as DNA: TGTGCCAGCAGCTTAATGAAGGGGGAAGCTTTCTTT. It yields the protein CASSLMKGEAFF.